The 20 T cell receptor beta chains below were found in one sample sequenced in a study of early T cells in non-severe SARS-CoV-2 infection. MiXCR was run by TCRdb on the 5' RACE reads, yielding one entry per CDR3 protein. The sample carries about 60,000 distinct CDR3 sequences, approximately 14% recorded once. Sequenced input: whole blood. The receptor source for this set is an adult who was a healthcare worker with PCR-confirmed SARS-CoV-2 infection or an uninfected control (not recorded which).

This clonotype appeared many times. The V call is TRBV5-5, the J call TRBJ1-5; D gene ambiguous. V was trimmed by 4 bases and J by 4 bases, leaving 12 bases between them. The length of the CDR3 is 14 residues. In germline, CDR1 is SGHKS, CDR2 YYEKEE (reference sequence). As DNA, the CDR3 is TGTGCCAGCAGCCGCTCAAACAAGAATCAGCCCCAGCATTTT. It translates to CASSRSNKNQPQHF.

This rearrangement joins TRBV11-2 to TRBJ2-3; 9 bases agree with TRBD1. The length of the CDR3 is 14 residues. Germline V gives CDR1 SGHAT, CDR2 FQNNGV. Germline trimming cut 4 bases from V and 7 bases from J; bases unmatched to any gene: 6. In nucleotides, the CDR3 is TGTGCCAGCAGCTACGGACAGGGGCGTCATACGCAGTATTTT. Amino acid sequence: CASSYGQGRHTQYF.

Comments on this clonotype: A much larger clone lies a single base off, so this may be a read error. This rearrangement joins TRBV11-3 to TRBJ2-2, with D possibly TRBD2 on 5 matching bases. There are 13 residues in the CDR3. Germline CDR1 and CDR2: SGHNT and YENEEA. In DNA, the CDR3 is TGTGTCAGCAGCTTGACGGGGACCGGGGAGCTGTTTTTT. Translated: CVSSLTGTGELFF.

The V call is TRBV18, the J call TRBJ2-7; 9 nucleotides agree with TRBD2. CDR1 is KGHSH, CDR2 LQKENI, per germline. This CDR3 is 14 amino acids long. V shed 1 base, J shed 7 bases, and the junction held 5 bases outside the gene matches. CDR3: CASSPLAGAGEQYF. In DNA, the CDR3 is TGTGCCAGCTCACCACTAGCGGGGGCGGGAGAGCAGTACTTC. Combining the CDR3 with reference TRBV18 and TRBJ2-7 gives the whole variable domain NAGVMQNPRHLVRRRGQEARLRCSPMKGHSHVYWYRQLPEEGLKFMVYLQKENIIDESGMPKERFSAEFPKEGPSILRIQQVVRGDSAAYFCASSPLAGAGEQYFGPGTRLTVT.

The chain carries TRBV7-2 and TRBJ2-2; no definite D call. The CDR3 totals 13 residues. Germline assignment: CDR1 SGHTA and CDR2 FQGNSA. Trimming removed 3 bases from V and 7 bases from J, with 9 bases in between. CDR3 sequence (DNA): TGTGCCAGCAGCTTGCGTGGGGACGGGGAGCTGTTTTTT. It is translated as CASSLRGDGELFF.

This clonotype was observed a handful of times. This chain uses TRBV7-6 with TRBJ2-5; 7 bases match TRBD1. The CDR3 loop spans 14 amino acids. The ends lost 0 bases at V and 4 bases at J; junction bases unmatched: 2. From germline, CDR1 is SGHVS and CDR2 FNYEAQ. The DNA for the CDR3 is TGTGCCAGCAGCTTAGCAGGGGGCGGAGAGACCCAGTACTTC. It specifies CASSLAGGGETQYF.

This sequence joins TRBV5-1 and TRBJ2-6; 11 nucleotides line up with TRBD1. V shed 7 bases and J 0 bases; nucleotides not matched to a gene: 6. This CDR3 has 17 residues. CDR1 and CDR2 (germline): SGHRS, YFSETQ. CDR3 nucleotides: TGCGCCAGCCACTGGACAGGGGGCACCTCTGGGGCCAACGTCCTGACTTTC. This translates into CASHWTGGTSGANVLTF.

The CDR3 DNA sequence: TGCAGCGTTGGGACTAGCGGGGGCAATGAGCAGTTCTTC. Its protein product is CSVGTSGGNEQFF. The V call is TRBV29-1, the J call TRBJ2-1; 13 bases map to TRBD2. Germline CDR1 is SQVTM and CDR2 is ANQGSEA. The CDR3 runs 13 residues. Trimming took 4 bases from V and 6 from J; bases not matched to a gene: 0.

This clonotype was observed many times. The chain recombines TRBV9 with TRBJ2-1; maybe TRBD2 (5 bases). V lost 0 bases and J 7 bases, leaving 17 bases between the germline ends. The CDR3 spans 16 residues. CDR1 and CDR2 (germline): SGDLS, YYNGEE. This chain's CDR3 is CASSVDISAENNEQFF. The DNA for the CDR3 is TGTGCCAGCAGCGTAGATATTAGCGCGGAGAATAATGAGCAGTTCTTC. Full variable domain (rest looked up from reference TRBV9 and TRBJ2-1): DSGVTQTPKHLITATGQRVTLRCSPRSGDLSVYWYQQSLDQGLQFLIQYYNGEERAKGNILERFSAQQFPDLHSELNLSSLELGDSALYFCASSVDISAENNEQFFGPGTRLTVL.

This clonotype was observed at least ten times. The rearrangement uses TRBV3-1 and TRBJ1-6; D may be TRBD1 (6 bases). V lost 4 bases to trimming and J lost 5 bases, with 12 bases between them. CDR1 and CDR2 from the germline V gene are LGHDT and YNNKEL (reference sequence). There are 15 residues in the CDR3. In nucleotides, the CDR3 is TGTGCCAGCAGCCCGAGGACAGCGGATAATTCACCCCTCCACTTT. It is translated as CASSPRTADNSPLHF.

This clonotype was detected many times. The CDR3: CASSKAGPDSPLHF. CDR3 nucleotide sequence: TGTGCCAGCAGCAAGGCAGGGCCGGATTCACCCCTCCACTTT. The chain recombines TRBV9 with TRBJ1-6, with D possibly matching TRBD1 (5 bases). The germline gives CDR1 SGDLS, CDR2 YYNGEE. The V and J ends lost 4 bases and 8 bases respectively, with 13 bases between them. The CDR3 is 14 residues long. Supplemented by reference TRBV9 and TRBJ1-6, the full variable domain reads DSGVTQTPKHLITATGQRVTLRCSPRSGDLSVYWYQQSLDQGLQFLIQYYNGEERAKGNILERFSAQQFPDLHSELNLSSLELGDSALYFCASSKAGPDSPLHFGNGTRLTVT.

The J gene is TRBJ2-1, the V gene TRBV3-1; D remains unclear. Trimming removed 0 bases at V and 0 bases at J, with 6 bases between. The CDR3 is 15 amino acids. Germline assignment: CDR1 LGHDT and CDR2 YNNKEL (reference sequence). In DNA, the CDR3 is TGTGCCAGCAGCCAAGAGCATAGCTCCTACAATGAGCAGTTCTTC. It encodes CASSQEHSSYNEQFF.

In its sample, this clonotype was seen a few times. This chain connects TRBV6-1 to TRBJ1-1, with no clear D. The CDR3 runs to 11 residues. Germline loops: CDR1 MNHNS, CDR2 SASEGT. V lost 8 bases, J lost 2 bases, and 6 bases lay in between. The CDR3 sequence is CASGRNTEAFF. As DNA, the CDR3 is TGTGCCAGCGGTAGAAACACTGAAGCTTTCTTT.

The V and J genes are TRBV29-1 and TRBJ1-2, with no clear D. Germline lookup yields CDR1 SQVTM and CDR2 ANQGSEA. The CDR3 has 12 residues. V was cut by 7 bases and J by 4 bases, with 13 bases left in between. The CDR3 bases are TGCAGCGGCGGAGGGTCTAGCTATGGCTACACCTTC. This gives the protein CSGGGSSYGYTF.

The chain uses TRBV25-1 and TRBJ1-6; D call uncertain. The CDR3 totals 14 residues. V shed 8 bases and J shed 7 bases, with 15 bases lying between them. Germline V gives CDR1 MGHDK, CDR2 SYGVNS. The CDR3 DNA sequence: TGTGCCAGCGAAATCTCGGGCTACAATTCACCCCTCCACTTT. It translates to CASEISGYNSPLHF.

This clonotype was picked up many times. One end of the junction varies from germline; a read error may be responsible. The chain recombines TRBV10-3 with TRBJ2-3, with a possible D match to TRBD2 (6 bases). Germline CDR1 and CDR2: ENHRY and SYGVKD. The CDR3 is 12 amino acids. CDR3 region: CAISESSRGGDF. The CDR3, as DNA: TGTGCCATCAGTGAGTCGAGTCGAGGAGGGGATTTT.

The CDR3 here is CASSNTGSNEQFF. In nucleotides, the CDR3 is TGTGCCAGCAGCAACACAGGGTCCAATGAGCAGTTCTTC. The V and J genes are TRBV6-2 or TRBV6-3 and TRBJ2-1; D is perhaps TRBD1 (6 bases). The V gene lost 6 bases and the J gene lost 6 bases, with 12 bases spanning the gap. The length of the CDR3 is 13 residues. Germline V gene sequence: CDR1 MNHEY, CDR2 SVGEGT.

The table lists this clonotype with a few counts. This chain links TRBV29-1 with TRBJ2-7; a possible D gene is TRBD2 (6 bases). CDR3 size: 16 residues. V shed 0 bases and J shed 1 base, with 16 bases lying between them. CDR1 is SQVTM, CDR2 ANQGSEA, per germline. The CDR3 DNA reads TGCAGCGTTGAAGAAACTCGGCCCGCGGGGTCCTACGAGCAGTACTTC. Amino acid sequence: CSVEETRPAGSYEQYF.

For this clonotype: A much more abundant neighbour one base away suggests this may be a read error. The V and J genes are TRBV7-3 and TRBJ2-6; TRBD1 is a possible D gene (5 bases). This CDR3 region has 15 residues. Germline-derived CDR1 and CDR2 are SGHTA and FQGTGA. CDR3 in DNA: TGTGCCAGCAGCCCGACAGCCTCTGAGGCCAACGTCCTGACTTTC. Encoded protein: CASSPTASEANVLTF.

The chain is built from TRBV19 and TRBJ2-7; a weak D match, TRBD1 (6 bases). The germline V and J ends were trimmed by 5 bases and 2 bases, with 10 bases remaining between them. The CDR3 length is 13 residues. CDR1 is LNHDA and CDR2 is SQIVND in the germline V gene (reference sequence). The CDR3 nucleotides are TGTGCCAGTAGTTCAGGGGATACCTACGAGCAGTACTTC. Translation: CASSSGDTYEQYF.